The clone carrying this TCR beta chain was detected a few times. This sample was taken from a study of response to subunit inactivated influenza vaccine. A single record per CDR3 protein comes from TCRdb applying MiXCR to the RT-PCR reads. Altogether about 700,000 distinct CDR3 sequences are present, approximately 13% being singletons, with the ten largest covering around 7.3%. The starting material was PBMCs from blood, obtained less than 15 days before vaccination. The clonotype was recovered from a man aged 50 to 60 who received an inactivated influenza vaccine.

CDR3 sequence (DNA): TGTGCCAGCAGCTCCACTCGGGGTCCGAACACCGGGGAGCTGTTTTTT. Protein: CASSSTRGPNTGELFF. The V call is TRBV7-9, the J call TRBJ2-2; possibly TRBD2 for D (5 bases). This CDR3 spans 16 amino acids. Germline-derived CDR1 and CDR2 are SEHNR and FQNEAQ (reference sequence). With 4 bases removed from V and 0 bases from J, the gap between germline ends came to 12 bases.